This T cell receptor beta chain is from a study of a mutant IDH1 vaccine in newly diagnosed glioma. Study information: Earlier care involved radiotherapy, temozolomide, or both, and the majority received both.

Documented time point: baseline, week 1 (first vaccination visit). Treatment described: pre-vaccination baseline after standard-of-care therapy. Sequencing was performed with immunoSEQ multiplex PCR; in TCRdb, only in-frame clones are kept and a portion is missing. The sample has approximately 100,000 clones; roughly 90% are singletons. Per germline, CDR1 MDHEN and CDR2 SYDVKM. The CDR3 runs 13 residues. V was pared by 3 bases and J by 8 bases, with 10 bases between. The chain uses TRBV28 and TRBJ1-4; D not resolved. The TCR comes from a woman between 45 and 60 years old with glioma. The sequencing here drew on PBMCs, taken from a glioma patient treated with radiotherapy, temozolomide or both. The CDR3 protein is CASSFNFREKLFF. The CDR3 nucleotides read TGTGCCAGCAGTTTTAACTTTAGGGAAAAACTGTTTTTT.